Below, 8 T cell receptor beta chains from the same sample are listed, as sequenced in a study of shared clonotypes between healthy human individuals. Some clones are missing from TCRdb's copy, which holds only in-frame ones; the method was immunoSEQ multiplex PCR. The sample includes a few hundred thousand clones, nearly 97% of them seen just once. Only CD45RO-negative cells positively selected for CCR7 counted as naive CD8 cells, so terminally differentiated effector memory CD45RA+ cells were excluded. Sequencing was carried out using naive CD8+ T cells sorted from blood. Receptors were obtained from a woman younger than 45 in good health.

As DNA, the CDR3 is TGTAAACAAAGGAACACTGAAGCTTTCTTT. Protein product: CKQRNTEAFF. The chain recombines TRBV30 with TRBJ1-1; D not certain. This CDR3 spans 10 amino acids. Germline CDR1 GTSNPN, CDR2 SVGIG (reference sequence).

The genes are TRBV29-1 and TRBJ2-1; D unresolved. The germline V gene encodes CDR1 SQVTM and CDR2 ANQGSEA. V lost 5 bases and J lost 0, with 14 bases in between. The CDR3 is made up of 15 amino acids. CDR3 loop: CSVSGEAASYNEQFF. The CDR3 DNA reads TGCAGCGTTTCAGGAGAGGCTGCCTCCTACAATGAGCAGTTCTTC.

The chain links TRBV27 to TRBJ2-2; D ambiguous. Trimming took 9 bases from V and 3 from J, leaving 17 bases between them. CDR3 length: 15 amino acids. Per the germline V gene, CDR1 is MNHEY and CDR2 is SMNVEV (reference sequence). This CDR3 is CASLRTTTYTGELFF. The CDR3 nucleotides are TGTGCCAGTCTTAGGACCACAACATACACCGGGGAGCTGTTTTTT.

J is TRBJ2-1 and V is TRBV7-6; TRBD1 matches at 8 bases. Germline values: CDR1 SGHVS, CDR2 FNYEAQ. The CDR3 covers 18 residues. J gave up 5 bases and V 2 bases, and 14 bases lay outside the gene matches. CDR3 sequence reads: CASSLFRAGTGWNNEQFF. In DNA form, the CDR3 reads TGTGCCAGCAGCTTATTCCGAGCCGGGACAGGTTGGAACAATGAGCAGTTCTTC.

The chain recombines TRBV27 with TRBJ2-7; D may be TRBD1 or TRBD2 (6 bases each). The CDR3 contains 12 residues. Trimming shortened V by 6 bases and J by 5 bases, and 11 bases separated the two germline ends. Germline loops: CDR1 MNHEY, CDR2 SMNVEV (reference sequence). The CDR3 DNA is TGTGCCAGCAGCCCCGGGGGCCACGAGCAGTACTTC. The encoded protein is CASSPGGHEQYF.

For the CDR3, the DNA is TGTGCCACCACACGAGGGGGCAGAGGGGAGCAGTACTTC. Translation: CATTRGGRGEQYF. This chain connects TRBV10-3 to TRBJ2-7, with 7 positions matching TRBD1. Germline CDR1 reads ENHRY; CDR2 reads SYGVKD. CDR3 length equals 13 residues. Trimming removed 10 bases from V and 7 bases from J; junction bases left unmatched: 13.

The chain employs TRBV5-4 and TRBJ1-4; TRBD1 matches 8 bases. This CDR3 contains 14 residues. The trim removed 4 bases at V and 8 bases at J, leaving 7 bases unmatched. In germline, CDR1 is SGHNT, CDR2 YYREEE (reference sequence). The CDR3 protein is CASSVDREDEKLFF. As DNA, the CDR3 is TGTGCCAGCAGCGTGGACAGGGAGGACGAAAAACTGTTTTTT.

The chain couples TRBV27 to TRBJ2-3, with a possible D match to TRBD1 (5 bases). CDR3 size: 13 residues. Deletions cut 2 bases from V and 4 bases from J, with 7 bases between. Germline CDR1 MNHEY, CDR2 SMNVEV (reference sequence). DNA of the CDR3: TGTGCCAGCAGTTTAGGGGCGTCAGATACGCAGTATTTT. This encodes CASSLGASDTQYF.